Given below is one TCR beta chain in context. Its antigen specificity is not known. No base quality information exists; no much larger clone differs at one position. The CDR3 contains 17 residues, cysteine and phenylalanine counted. CDR3 DNA only is kept here, 51 bases in frame from base 1. V trim: 6 bases; J trim: 4 bases; unmatched bases: 9. The germline V gene yields WSHSY for CDR1 and SAAADI for CDR2. The sample is drawn from a study of shared clonotypes between healthy human individuals (TCRdb year 2020). For context, the study as a whole: The cohort comprised a couple of women and a few men aged 18 to 49 years. For each donor, CD4 naive and CD4 memory were each run on three plates, CD8 naive on two plates, and CD8 memory on one plate. The study deeply sequenced blood TCR repertoires of five healthy adults to estimate repertoire size and the extent of clonotype sharing between individuals. Different laboratories and diverse techniques were used to prepare libraries and sequence TCR repertoires, to increase sequencing depth and limit assay-specific biases. Between about 0.94 and 8.9 billion PBMCs per donor were obtained by leukapheresis. The investigation overall reported the following: Higher generation probabilities were observed for clonotypes shared by all four sorted-subset donors than for non-shared clonotypes. Pairwise subsampling indicated that sequencing depth was expected to affect the degree of clonotype sharing among donors. About 4.5% of naive CD4, 3% to 3.5% of naive CD8, around 2.3% of memory CD4, and 0.35% to 0.4% of memory CD8 clonotypes were shared across several donors. Incomplete sequencing was indicated by rarefaction of sorted-subset datasets, despite the large sequencing depth. The genetic and exposure-history diversity represented was limited by the small number of donors. Sampling was limited to blood, and TCR repertoires in tissue likely differ from TCR repertoires in blood. Larger estimated clonotype richness was generally found for naive subsets than for memory subsets.

Using the deep immunoSEQ assay, TCR CDR3 regions were amplified from genomic DNA by multiplex PCR. Genomic DNA extracted from each cell subset was distributed evenly over all wells of several immunoSEQ 96-well plates, and each plate served as one replicate. Each replicate PCR for sorted subsets received approximately 200 ng genomic DNA, equal to some 32,000 T cell genomes. The purified libraries were quantified using a Qubit 3.0 fluorometer, sized with a Bioanalyzer 2100, and then quantified again using the KAPA Library Quantification kit. A separate single-read 150-cycle Illumina NextSeq 550 flow cell was used to sequence each immunoSEQ 96-well plate. Concerning the study's data processing: Because the immunoSEQ output held only junctional sequences and lacked quality scores, the filtering could not match the filtering applied to full-length reads. Sequences were annotated with PyIR, a Python wrapper for IgBLAST v1.9, using IMGT germline references to assign V/J genes and CDR3. Reads with weak V/J assignments (E-value above 1e-6), missing CDR3, stop codons, out-of-frame junctions, or ambiguous translated residues were removed. V3J clonotypes were defined as sequences sharing an identical inferred V gene, J gene, and CDR3 amino acid sequence. Percentage overlap between repertoires was computed as shared unique clonotypes divided by the size of the smaller repertoire. Three approaches were used to assess repertoire richness: RTK rarefaction, the Chao1 estimator, and Recon v2.1 estimates of unobserved clonotypes. OLGA was used to compute generation probabilities for all TCRbeta clonotypes that the gDNA method yielded from a handful of donors. TCRdb took over this immuneACCESS table, retaining in-frame rearrangements with V and J assigned. Such tables are incomplete; in checked studies, under half of the missing clones stem from an unresolved V gene, and the remainder is unexplained. V and J calls plus clone size are reproduced from that table; the DNA served to infer D and trimming. The sample data list over a million clones, and around 97% of these were observed just once. The top ten hold over 1% of the sample.

The donors were healthy, HIV-negative adults with no recently reported acute infections or vaccinations. Every donor was a Caucasian adult residing in Nashville, Tennessee, USA. CD4+ T cells were enriched through magnetic negative selection, after which naive cells were positively selected on CD45RA and the remaining negative fraction served as the memory subset. Blood was obtained by leukapheresis, after which PBMCs were separated by Ficoll-Histopaque density gradient centrifugation and cryopreserved in liquid nitrogen vapor phase. Analytical flow cytometry was used to check the purity and quantity of every magnetically sorted T cell population. Each sorted fraction had its genomic DNA isolated and then quantified by UV absorbance on a Nanodrop 2000c.

Specimen: naive CD4+ T cells sorted from blood. This specimen's cell subset or site label, interpreted: CD45RA+ positively selected. The source of this sequence is a man aged 30 to 39 in good health. The receptor chain draws on TRBV10-2 and TRBJ2-1, with 13 bases in between that match TRBD2. DNA sequence: TGCGCCAGCAGGAGGACTAGCGGGAGAAGTAGGTACAATGAGCAGTTCTTC. Translated, it gives CASRRTSGRSRYNEQFF.